This TCR beta chain was observed in a study of neurological immune-mediated disorders. Trimming took 3 bases from V and 5 from J, leaving 10 bases between them. There are 13 residues in the CDR3. The germline V gene encodes CDR1 SEHNR and CDR2 FQNEAQ (reference sequence). TCRdb ran MiXCR on the 5' RACE reads and lists one entry per CDR3 protein. The sample shows around 64,000 distinct CDR3 sequences, about 3% of them seen only once. This clonotype was picked up many times. The V gene is TRBV7-9, the J gene TRBJ1-1; D not resolved. The sequence was obtained from a woman aged 45-65 years with multiple sclerosis. Material for sequencing was PBMCs. CDR3 coding DNA: TGTGCCAGCAGCTTCGAGGGTAGGACTGAAGCTTTCTTT. Its translation: CASSFEGRTEAFF.